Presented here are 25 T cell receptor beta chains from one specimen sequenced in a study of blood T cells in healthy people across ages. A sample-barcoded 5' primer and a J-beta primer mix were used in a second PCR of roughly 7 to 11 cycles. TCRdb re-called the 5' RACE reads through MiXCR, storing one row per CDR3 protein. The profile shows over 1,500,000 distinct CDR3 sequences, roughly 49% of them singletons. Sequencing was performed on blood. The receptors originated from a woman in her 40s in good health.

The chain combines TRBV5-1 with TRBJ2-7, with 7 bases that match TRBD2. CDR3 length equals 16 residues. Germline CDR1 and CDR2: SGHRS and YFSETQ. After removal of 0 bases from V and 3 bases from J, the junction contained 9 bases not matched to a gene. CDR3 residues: CASSLAFGGRDYEQYF. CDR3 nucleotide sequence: TGCGCCAGCAGCTTGGCTTTCGGGGGGAGAGACTACGAGCAGTACTTC.

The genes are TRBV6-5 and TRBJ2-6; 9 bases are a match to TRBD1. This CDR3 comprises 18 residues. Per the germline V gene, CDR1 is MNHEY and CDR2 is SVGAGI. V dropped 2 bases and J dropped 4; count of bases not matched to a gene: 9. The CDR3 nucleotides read TGTGCCAGCAGTTACCACGGGACAGGGAAGAGCGGGGCCAACGTCCTGACTTTC. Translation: CASSYHGTGKSGANVLTF.

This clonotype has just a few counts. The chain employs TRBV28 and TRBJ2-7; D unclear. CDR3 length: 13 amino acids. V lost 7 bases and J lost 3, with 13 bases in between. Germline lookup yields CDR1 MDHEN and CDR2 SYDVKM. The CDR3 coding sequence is TGTGCCAGCACCAAAACAGCGTACTACGAGCAGTACTTC. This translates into CASTKTAYYEQYF.

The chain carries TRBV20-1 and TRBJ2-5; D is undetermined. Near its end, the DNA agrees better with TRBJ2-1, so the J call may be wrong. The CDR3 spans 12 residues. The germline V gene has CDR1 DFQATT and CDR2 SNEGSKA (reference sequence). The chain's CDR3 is CSASPNQETQFF. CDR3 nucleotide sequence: TGCAGTGCTAGTCCCAACCAAGAGACCCAGTTCTTC.

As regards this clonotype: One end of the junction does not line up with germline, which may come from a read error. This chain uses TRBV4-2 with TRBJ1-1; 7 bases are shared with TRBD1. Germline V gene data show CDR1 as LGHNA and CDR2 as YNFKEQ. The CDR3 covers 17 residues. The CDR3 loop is CVSSQGTESLGDTEAFF. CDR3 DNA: TGTGTCAGCAGCCAAGGGACAGAGAGCCTTGGGGACACTGAAGCTTTCTTT.

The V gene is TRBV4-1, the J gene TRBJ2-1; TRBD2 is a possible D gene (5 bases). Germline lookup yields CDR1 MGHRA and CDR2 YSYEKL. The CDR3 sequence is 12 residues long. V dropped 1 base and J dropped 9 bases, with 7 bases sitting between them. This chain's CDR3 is CASSQGESEQFF. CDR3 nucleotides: TGCGCCAGCAGCCAAGGGGAGAGTGAGCAGTTCTTC.

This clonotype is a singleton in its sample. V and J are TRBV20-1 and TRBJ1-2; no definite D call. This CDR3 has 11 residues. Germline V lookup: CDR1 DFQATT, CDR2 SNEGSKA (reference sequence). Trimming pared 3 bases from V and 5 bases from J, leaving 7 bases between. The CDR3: CSARYSYGYTF. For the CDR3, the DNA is TGCAGTGCTAGGTACAGTTATGGCTACACCTTC.

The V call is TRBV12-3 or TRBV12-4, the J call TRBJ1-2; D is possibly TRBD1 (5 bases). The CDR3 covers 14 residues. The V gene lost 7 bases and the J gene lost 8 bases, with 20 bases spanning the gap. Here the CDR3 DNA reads TGTGCCAGCACCCCGTTACAGGTGAAGGGAGGCTACACCTTC. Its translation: CASTPLQVKGGYTF.

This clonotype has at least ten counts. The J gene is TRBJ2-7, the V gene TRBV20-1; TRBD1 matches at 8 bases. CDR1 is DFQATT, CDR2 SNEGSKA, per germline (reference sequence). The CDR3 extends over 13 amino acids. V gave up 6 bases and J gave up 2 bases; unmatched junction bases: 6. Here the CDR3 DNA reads TGCAGTGCAAGGACAGGGACAGCCTACGAGCAGTACTTC. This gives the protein CSARTGTAYEQYF.

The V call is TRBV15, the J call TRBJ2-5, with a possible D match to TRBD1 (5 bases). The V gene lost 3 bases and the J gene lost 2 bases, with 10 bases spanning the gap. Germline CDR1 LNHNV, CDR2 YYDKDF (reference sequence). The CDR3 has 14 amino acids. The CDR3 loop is CATSRGPVQETQYF. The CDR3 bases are TGTGCCACCAGCAGGGGGCCGGTACAAGAGACCCAGTACTTC.

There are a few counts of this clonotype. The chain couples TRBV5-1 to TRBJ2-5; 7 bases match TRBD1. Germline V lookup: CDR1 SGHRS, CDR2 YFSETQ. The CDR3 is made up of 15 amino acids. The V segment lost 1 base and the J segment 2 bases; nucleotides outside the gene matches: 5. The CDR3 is CASSLRLGQQETQYF. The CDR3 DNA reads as TGCGCCAGCAGCTTGCGTTTGGGACAGCAAGAGACCCAGTACTTC.

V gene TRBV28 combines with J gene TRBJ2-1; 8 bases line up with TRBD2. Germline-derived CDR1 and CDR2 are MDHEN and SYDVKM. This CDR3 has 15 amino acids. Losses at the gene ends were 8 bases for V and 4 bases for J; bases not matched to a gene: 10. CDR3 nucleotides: TGTGCCAGCTTAGGTGTGAGCGGGGGATACAATGAGCAGTTCTTC. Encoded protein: CASLGVSGGYNEQFF. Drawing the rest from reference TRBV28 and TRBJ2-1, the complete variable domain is DVKVTQSSRYLVKRTGEKVFLECVQDMDHENMFWYRQDPGLGLRLIYFSYDVKMKEKGDIPEGYSVSREKKERFSLILESASTNQTSMYLCASLGVSGGYNEQFFGPGTRLTVL.

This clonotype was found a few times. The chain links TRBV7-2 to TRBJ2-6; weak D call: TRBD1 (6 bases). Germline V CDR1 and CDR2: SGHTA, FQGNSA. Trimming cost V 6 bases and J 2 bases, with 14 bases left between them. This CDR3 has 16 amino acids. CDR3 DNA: TGTGCCAGCAGTTCACCAGGGGTCCCTGGGGCCAACGTCCTGACTTTC. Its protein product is CASSSPGVPGANVLTF.

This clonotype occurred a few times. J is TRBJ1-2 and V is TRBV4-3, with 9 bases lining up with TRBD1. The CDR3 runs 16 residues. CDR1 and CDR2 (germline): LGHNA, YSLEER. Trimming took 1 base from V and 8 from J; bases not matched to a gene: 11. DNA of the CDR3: TGCGCCAGCAGCCAAGTCCTCCCACAGGGGGCGGGAGGCTACACCTTC. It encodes CASSQVLPQGAGGYTF.

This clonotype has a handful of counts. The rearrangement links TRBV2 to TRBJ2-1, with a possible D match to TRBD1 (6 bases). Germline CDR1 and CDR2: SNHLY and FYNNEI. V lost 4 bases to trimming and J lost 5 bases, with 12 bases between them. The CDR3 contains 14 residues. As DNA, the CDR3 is TGTGCCAGCAGTGCCGGGACACATAACAATGAGCAGTTCTTC. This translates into CASSAGTHNNEQFF.

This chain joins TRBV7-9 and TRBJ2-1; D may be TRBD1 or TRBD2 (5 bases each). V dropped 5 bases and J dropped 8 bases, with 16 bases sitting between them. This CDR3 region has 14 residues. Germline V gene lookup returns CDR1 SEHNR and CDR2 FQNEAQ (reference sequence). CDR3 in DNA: TGTGCCAGCAGCCCAGGGTTTGCGCGGGATGAGCAGTTCTTC. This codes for CASSPGFARDEQFF.

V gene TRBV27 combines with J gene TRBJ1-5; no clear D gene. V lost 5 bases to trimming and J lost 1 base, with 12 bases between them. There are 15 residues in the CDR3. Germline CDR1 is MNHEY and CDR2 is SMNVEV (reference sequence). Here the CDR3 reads CASSPHGESNQPQHF. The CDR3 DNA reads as TGTGCCAGCAGTCCCCACGGGGAGAGCAATCAGCCCCAGCATTTT.

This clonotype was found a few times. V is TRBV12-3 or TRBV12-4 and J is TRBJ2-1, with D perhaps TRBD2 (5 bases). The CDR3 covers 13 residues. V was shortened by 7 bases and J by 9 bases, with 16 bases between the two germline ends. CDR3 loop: CASNFGGRSEQFF. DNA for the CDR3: TGTGCCAGCAATTTTGGAGGTAGGAGTGAGCAGTTCTTC.

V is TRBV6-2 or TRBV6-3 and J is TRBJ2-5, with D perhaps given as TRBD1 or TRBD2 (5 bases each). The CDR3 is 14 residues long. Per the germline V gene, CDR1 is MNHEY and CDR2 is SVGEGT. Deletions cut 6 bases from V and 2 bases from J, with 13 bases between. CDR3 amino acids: CASRVTGRQETQYF. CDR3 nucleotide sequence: TGTGCCAGCAGGGTCACGGGGCGGCAAGAGACCCAGTACTTC.

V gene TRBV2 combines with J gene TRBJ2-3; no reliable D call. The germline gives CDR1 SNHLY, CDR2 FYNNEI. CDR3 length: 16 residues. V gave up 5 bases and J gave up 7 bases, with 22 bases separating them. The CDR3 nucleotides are TGTGCCAGCAGTAGGCGTGACTCCTTTGTCCGAAATACGCAGTATTTT. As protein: CASSRRDSFVRNTQYF.

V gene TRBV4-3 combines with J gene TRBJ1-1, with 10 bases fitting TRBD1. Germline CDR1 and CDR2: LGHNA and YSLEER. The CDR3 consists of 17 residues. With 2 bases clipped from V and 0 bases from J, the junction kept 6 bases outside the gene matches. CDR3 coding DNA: TGCGCCAGCAGCCAACTTGACAGGGGGCGGGTGAACACTGAAGCTTTCTTT. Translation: CASSQLDRGRVNTEAFF.

CDR3 region: CASSEGYYGYTF. The CDR3 nucleotides are TGTGCCAGCAGTGAGGGGTACTATGGCTACACCTTC. The V call is TRBV7-9, the J call TRBJ1-2; D might be TRBD1 (5 bases). CDR1 and CDR2 (germline): SEHNR, FQNEAQ (reference sequence). V was trimmed by 6 bases and J by 3 bases, leaving 8 bases between them. This CDR3 has 12 residues.

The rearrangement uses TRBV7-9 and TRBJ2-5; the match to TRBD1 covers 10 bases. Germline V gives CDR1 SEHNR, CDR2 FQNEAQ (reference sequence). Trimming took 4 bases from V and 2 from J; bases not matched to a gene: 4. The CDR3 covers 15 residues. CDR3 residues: CASSWGQGKQETQYF. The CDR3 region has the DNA TGTGCCAGCAGCTGGGGACAGGGGAAACAAGAGACCCAGTACTTC. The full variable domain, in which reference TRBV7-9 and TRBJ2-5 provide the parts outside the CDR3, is DTGVSQNPRHKITKRGQNVTFRCDPISEHNRLYWYRQTLGQGPEFLTYFQNEAQLEKSRLLSDRFSAERPKGSFSTLEIQRTEQGDSAMYLCASSWGQGKQETQYFGPGTRLLVL.

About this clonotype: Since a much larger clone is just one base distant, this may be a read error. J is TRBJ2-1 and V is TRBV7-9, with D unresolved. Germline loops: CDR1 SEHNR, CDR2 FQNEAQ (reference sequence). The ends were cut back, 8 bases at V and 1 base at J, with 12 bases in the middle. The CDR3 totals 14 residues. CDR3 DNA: TGTGCCAGCGGCCTCCCTGGGTCCTACAATGAGCAGTTCTTC. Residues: CASGLPGSYNEQFF.

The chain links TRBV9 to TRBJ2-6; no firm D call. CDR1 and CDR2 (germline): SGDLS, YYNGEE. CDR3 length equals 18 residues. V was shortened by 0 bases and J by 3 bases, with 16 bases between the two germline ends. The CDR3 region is CASSVEPSMVYGANVLTF. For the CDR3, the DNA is TGTGCCAGCAGCGTAGAGCCCTCTATGGTTTATGGGGCCAACGTCCTGACTTTC.